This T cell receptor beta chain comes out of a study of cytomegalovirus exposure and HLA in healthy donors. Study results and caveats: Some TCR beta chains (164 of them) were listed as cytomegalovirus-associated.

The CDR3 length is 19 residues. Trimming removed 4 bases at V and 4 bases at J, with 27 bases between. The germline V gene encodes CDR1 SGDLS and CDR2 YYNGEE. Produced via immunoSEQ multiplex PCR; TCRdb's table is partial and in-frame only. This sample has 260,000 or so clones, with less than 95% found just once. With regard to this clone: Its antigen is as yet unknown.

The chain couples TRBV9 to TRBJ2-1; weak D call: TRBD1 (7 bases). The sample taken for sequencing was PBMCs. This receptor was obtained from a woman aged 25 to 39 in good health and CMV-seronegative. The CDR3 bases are TGTGCCAGCAGCAGAGGAGGGACAGAAGAAGTATTTTGGTACAATGAGCAGTTCTTC. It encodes CASSRGGTEEVFWYNEQFF.